This record looks at one T cell receptor (beta chain) sequence and its context. The data belong to a study of blood T cell repertoires in COVID-19. Study details: The United States, Italy and Spain supplied acute and convalescent COVID-19 samples. Nucleic acid was either cDNA or gDNA, and it came from T cells, B-cell-depleted T cells, or PBMCs.

Method: immunoSEQ multiplex PCR; TCRdb's copy keeps in-frame clones and lacks some. The sample shows 210,000 or so clones, about 90% of them seen only once. This sequence originates from a man aged 25 to 45 with acute or convalescent COVID-19. Sample: peripheral blood.

CDR3 region: CASSLDGTGGNQPQHF. CDR3 bases: TGTGCCAGCAGCTTAGATGGGACAGGGGGGAATCAGCCCCAGCATTTT. This sequence joins TRBV7-6 and TRBJ1-5; 11 bases are a match to TRBD1. The CDR3 has 16 amino acids. The germline CDR1 and CDR2 sequences are SGHVS and FNYEAQ. J gave up 4 bases and V 1 base, and 3 bases lay outside the gene matches.